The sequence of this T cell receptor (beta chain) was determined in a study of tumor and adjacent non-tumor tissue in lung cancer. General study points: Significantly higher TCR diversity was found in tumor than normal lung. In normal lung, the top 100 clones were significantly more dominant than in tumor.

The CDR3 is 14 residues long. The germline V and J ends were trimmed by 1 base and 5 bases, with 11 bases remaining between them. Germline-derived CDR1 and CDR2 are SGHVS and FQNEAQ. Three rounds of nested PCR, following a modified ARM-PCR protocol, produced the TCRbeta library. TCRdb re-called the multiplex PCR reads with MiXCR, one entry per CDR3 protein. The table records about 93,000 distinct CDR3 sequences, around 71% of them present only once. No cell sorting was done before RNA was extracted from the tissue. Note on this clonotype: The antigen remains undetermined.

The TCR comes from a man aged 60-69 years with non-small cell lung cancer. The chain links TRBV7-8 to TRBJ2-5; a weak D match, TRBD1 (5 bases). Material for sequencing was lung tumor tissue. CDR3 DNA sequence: TGTGCCAGCAGCTTAGGGACACTGCCGGAGACCCAGTACTTC. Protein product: CASSLGTLPETQYF.